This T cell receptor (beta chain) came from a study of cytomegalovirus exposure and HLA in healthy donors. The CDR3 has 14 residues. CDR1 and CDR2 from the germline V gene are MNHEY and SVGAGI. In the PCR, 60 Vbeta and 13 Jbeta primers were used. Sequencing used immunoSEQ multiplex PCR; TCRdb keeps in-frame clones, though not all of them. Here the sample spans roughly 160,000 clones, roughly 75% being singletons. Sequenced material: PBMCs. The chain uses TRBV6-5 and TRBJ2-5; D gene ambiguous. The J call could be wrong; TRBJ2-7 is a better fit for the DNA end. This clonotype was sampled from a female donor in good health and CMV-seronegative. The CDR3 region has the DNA TGTGCCAGCAGTTACTCCCGTAGCTCCTACGAGCAGTACTTC. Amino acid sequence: CASSYSRSSYEQYF.